The rows below give T cell receptor beta chains drawn from one sample of a study of CD8 T cells in Susac syndrome. From the immunoSEQ multiplex PCR reads, TCRdb called clonotypes with MiXCR, one entry per CDR3 protein. The table has tens of thousands of distinct CDR3 sequences, more than 85% seen once; the top ten hold roughly 0.44%. Sequenced input: CD8+ T cells from PBMCs. The receptors originated from a human donor with Susac syndrome. CDR3s include the opening cysteine and the closing phenylalanine or tryptophan. The order of the fields is J gene, V gene, D gene, clone size, CDR3 protein, CDR3 DNA. A D gene is named only where the DNA matches it firmly. Clone size is given for some rows only: seen once, a few or many times, or a class if the clone is expanded.

>TRBJ2-4|TRBV20-1|-|once
CSVTVSNTPQNIQYF
TGCAGTGTGACAGTCAGTAATACTCCCCAAAACATTCAGTACTTC
>TRBJ2-7|TRBV29-1|TRBD1|-
CSVDTGDEQYF
TGCAGCGTCGATACAGGGGACGAGCAGTACTTC
>TRBJ2-7|TRBV14|-|-
CASSLQSGVGVYEQYF
TGTGCCAGCAGCCTCCAATCAGGGGTCGGTGTGTACGAGCAGTACTTC
>TRBJ1-2|TRBV7-9|-|-
CASSVTTASGYTF
TGTGCCAGCAGCGTGACCACGGCATCTGGCTACACCTTC
>TRBJ2-3|TRBV7-6|-|-
CASSLRTELTDTQYF
TGTGCCAGCAGCCTCCGGACAGAGCTCACAGATACGCAGTATTTT
>TRBJ1-2|TRBV6-5|-|-
CASRGSGDGYTF
TGTGCCAGCAGGGGGTCGGGGGATGGCTACACCTTC
>TRBJ2-3|TRBV19|TRBD1|-
CASQTGGKDTQYF
TGTGCCAGTCAGACAGGGGGAAAAGATACGCAGTATTTT
>TRBJ2-3|TRBV6-2/TRBV6-3|-|-
CASSSRLGGTQYF
TGTGCCAGCAGTTCCCGCCTGGGGGGCACGCAGTATTTT
>TRBJ2-1|TRBV6-6|-|-
CASSSWTLNDEQFF
TGTGCCAGCAGTTCCTGGACTCTCAACGATGAGCAGTTCTTC
>TRBJ2-7|TRBV4-1|-|-
CASSQDQGPYEQYF
TGCGCCAGCAGCCAAGATCAGGGCCCCTACGAGCAGTACTTC
>TRBJ2-3|TRBV7-9|TRBD2|-
CASSRGLAGSTDTQYF
TGTGCCAGCAGCCGGGGACTAGCGGGGAGCACAGATACGCAGTATTTT
>TRBJ2-7|TRBV5-4|-|-
CASSAWAAYEQYF
TGTGCCAGCAGCGCCTGGGCAGCCTACGAGCAGTACTTC
>TRBJ1-5|TRBV12-3/TRBV12-4|-|-
CASSGVDNQPQHF
TGTGCCAGCTCCGGGGTGGACAATCAGCCCCAGCATTTT
>TRBJ2-2|TRBV6-2/TRBV6-3|TRBD1|-
CATEGQGAYTGELFF
TGTGCCACCGAGGGACAGGGGGCGTACACCGGGGAGCTGTTTTTT
>TRBJ2-7|TRBV5-1|-|-
CASSFGTPSNEQYF
TGCGCCAGCAGCTTCGGGACTCCTAGTAACGAGCAGTACTTC
>TRBJ2-1|TRBV5-4|TRBD2|-
CASSLGGTSRNEQFF
TGTGCCAGCAGCTTGGGTGGGACTAGTCGCAATGAGCAGTTCTTC
>TRBJ2-7|TRBV29-1|TRBD1|-
CSVPGQGNEQYF
TGCAGCGTCCCGGGACAGGGCAACGAGCAGTACTTC
>TRBJ2-2|TRBV7-9|TRBD2|-
CASSFSGINTGELFF
TGTGCCAGCAGCTTTAGCGGGATAAACACCGGGGAGCTGTTTTTT
>TRBJ1-1|TRBV19|TRBD1|few
CASSFSGGGTEAFF
TGTGCCAGTAGTTTCTCAGGGGGCGGCACTGAAGCTTTCTTT
>TRBJ2-1|TRBV7-9|-|-
CASSFTPGLSYNEQFF
TGTGCCAGCAGCTTCACCCCGGGACTGAGCTACAATGAGCAGTTCTTC
>TRBJ2-7|TRBV3-1|-|-
CASSQDSDGYEQYF
TGTGCCAGCAGCCAAGATAGTGACGGCTACGAGCAGTACTTC
>TRBJ2-1|TRBV15|TRBD2|-
CATTVSGTSGPLGQFF
TGTGCCACCACCGTTTCCGGGACTAGCGGTCCCTTAGGGCAGTTCTTC
>TRBJ1-1|TRBV20-1|-|-
CSARGLGVGTEAFF
TGCAGTGCTAGAGGTTTGGGGGTTGGGACTGAAGCTTTCTTT
>TRBJ1-1|TRBV27|-|-
CASSFQANTEAFF
TGTGCCAGCAGTTTTCAGGCTAACACTGAAGCTTTCTTT
>TRBJ2-7|TRBV27|-|-
CASSSRDTYEQYF
TGTGCCAGCAGTTCCCGGGACACTTACGAGCAGTACTTC
>TRBJ1-1|TRBV6-2/TRBV6-3|-|-
CASSSPDGVTEAFF
TGTGCCAGCAGTTCCCCCGATGGGGTCACTGAAGCTTTCTTT
>TRBJ2-1|TRBV11-2|TRBD1|few
CASSSQGDEQFF
TGTGCCAGCAGTTCGCAGGGGGATGAGCAGTTCTTC
>TRBJ2-7|TRBV9|TRBD2|-
CASSVGDYAYEQYF
TGTGCCAGCAGCGTAGGGGACTACGCATACGAGCAGTACTTC
>TRBJ1-5|TRBV28|-|-
CASSFGARGDQPQHF
TGTGCCAGCAGTTTCGGCGCGAGGGGGGATCAGCCCCAGCATTTT
>TRBJ2-3|TRBV7-9|-|-
CASSLPPLGGTDTQYF
TGTGCCAGCAGTTTACCCCCACTGGGCGGAACAGATACGCAGTATTTT
>TRBJ2-3|TRBV15|-|-
CATSRKGGMGDTQYF
TGTGCCACCAGCAGAAAGGGCGGGATGGGAGATACGCAGTATTTT
>TRBJ2-7|TRBV30|-|-
CAWSRLLATYEQYF
TGTGCCTGGAGTCGGTTGCTGGCTACTTACGAGCAGTACTTC
>TRBJ2-7|TRBV20-1|TRBD2|-
CSARDTSGVYEQYF
TGCAGTGCTAGAGATACTAGCGGAGTTTACGAGCAGTACTTC
>TRBJ2-2|TRBV29-1|TRBD2|-
CSVEVGRRTGELFF
TGCAGCGTTGAAGTCGGGAGGCGGACCGGGGAGCTGTTTTTT
>TRBJ2-7|TRBV7-2|-|-
CASSYGTSYEQYF
TGTGCCAGCAGTTATGGGACGAGCTACGAGCAGTACTTC
>TRBJ1-1|TRBV7-9|-|once
CASSFSVSEAFF
TGTGCCAGCAGCTTCAGTGTCTCTGAAGCTTTCTTT
>TRBJ1-1|TRBV5-6|TRBD1|-
CASSFAGTGNTEAFF
TGTGCCAGCAGCTTTGCTGGGACAGGGAACACTGAAGCTTTCTTT
>TRBJ2-7|TRBV5-6|-|-
CASSSRSKVGEQYF
TGTGCCAGCAGCTCCCGAAGCAAAGTTGGCGAGCAGTACTTC
>TRBJ2-7|TRBV6-5|-|-
CASQGLGYEQYF
TGTGCCTCCCAGGGGCTAGGCTACGAGCAGTACTTC
>TRBJ2-2|TRBV24-1|-|-
CATSDSTPNTGELFF
TGTGCCACCAGTGATTCGACACCGAACACCGGGGAGCTGTTTTTT
>TRBJ2-5|TRBV13|-|-
CASSLGSETQYF
TGTGCCAGCAGCTTAGGCTCAGAGACCCAGTACTTC
>TRBJ1-5|TRBV13|-|-
CASSNRVSGQPQHF
TGTGCCAGCAGCAACAGGGTGTCGGGTCAGCCCCAGCATTTT
>TRBJ2-5|TRBV7-9|-|-
CASSSGGLQRETQYF
TGTGCCAGCAGCTCCGGCGGGTTACAGCGGGAGACCCAGTACTTC